What follows describes a single TCR beta chain. Its cognate antigen has yet to be identified. Qualities for individual bases were not recorded, and no much larger clone is one base off. For sequencing of the TCRbeta CDR3 region, genomic DNA was extracted from the sorted cells. TCRbeta CDR3 regions were sequenced using the immunoSEQ Assay. The clones in this table, taken by TCRdb from immuneACCESS, are in-frame only. Not every clone is retained; where verified, under half of the shortfall comes from an unresolved V gene, and the cause of the rest is unknown. Within this sample are 80,000 to 100,000 clones, with about nine tenths of them counted one time only. The leading ten clones occupy around 5.9% of the sample. Patients with autoimmune disease history or receiving systemic immunosuppression were excluded from the trial. In every dose cohort, peripheral blood was drawn for TCR sequencing at baseline, cycle 4 day 1, and cycle 7 day 1. The samples were drawn from a first-in-human, open-label, multicenter phase I dose-escalation trial of ivuxolimab. Adults with locally advanced or metastatic head and neck squamous cell, hepatocellular, melanoma or renal cell carcinoma were enrolled in the trial. Before TCR sequencing, CD4+ and CD8+ T cells were separately sorted from peripheral blood.

This sample is drawn from a study of OX40 agonist ivuxolimab in advanced cancers. Turning to the overall study: Ivuxolimab was a fully human IgG2 agonistic monoclonal antibody targeting the costimulatory receptor OX40 (CD134). A male proportion of around 83% and a mean age of roughly 58 years, ranging from about 20 to 80, were recorded for the dose-escalation cohort. Intravenous ivuxolimab was administered to patients every 2 weeks at six dose levels: 0.01, 0.1, 0.3, 1.5, 3 and 10 mg/kg. Three dose-escalation patients achieved partial responses, one with hepatocellular carcinoma and two with cutaneous melanoma. Prior anti-PD-1, anti-PD-L1 or anti-CTLA-4 therapy was permitted, and checkpoint inhibitors had been received by more than 35% of dose-escalation patients. Among the roughly 50 dose-escalation patients, around 19 had hepatocellular carcinoma, 15 or so melanoma, 9 renal cell carcinoma and 9 head and neck cancer. Peripheral TCRbeta sequencing was intended to test whether TCR sequence diversity was altered and clonal T-cell expansion was caused by ivuxolimab. The monotherapy dose-escalation portion (N of about 50 patients) of the phase I ivuxolimab trial is reported in the paper.

What the research found in general, with its limitations: After ivuxolimab, CD8+ T cells had more expanded clones than CD4+ T cells on average. Which antigens the clonally expanded peripheral T cells were specific for was not determined. Low levels of normalized T-cell clonal expansion were also shown by some nonresponding patients. At doses of 0.1 to 3.0 mg/kg, clonal expansion of both CD4+ and CD8+ T cells in blood was seen between baseline and week 6. In partial responders in the 0.1-3.0 mg/kg groups, normalized peripheral clonal expansion was found to be among the lowest, especially among CD8+ T cells.

Counted from cysteine to phenylalanine, this CDR3 has 11 amino acids. Only the CDR3 part of the read is kept: 33 bases, read in frame from the first base. Relative to germline, V is 4 bases shorter and J is 5 bases shorter, with 6 bases between their ends. As encoded in the germline V gene, CDR1 is SGHTA while CDR2 is FQGNSA. The sequencing here drew on CD4+ or CD8+ T cells sorted from blood, taken in a trial of the OX40 agonist ivuxolimab. The TCR originated in an adult with an advanced solid tumor such as melanoma, head and neck, liver or kidney cancer. The V and J segments used are TRBV7-2 and TRBJ2-7; no D segment can be confidently identified. The bases are TGTGCCAGCAGCTCCCGTCACGAGCAGTACTTC. Its product reads: CASSSRHEQYF. Where the CDR3 stops, the reference TRBV7-2 and TRBJ2-7 genes take over; the full variable domain is GAGVSQSPSNKVTEKGKDVELRCDPISGHTALYWYRQSLGQGLEFLIYFQGNSAPDKSGLPSDRFSAERTGGSVSTLTIQRTQQEDSAVYLCASSSRHEQYFGPGTRLTVT.